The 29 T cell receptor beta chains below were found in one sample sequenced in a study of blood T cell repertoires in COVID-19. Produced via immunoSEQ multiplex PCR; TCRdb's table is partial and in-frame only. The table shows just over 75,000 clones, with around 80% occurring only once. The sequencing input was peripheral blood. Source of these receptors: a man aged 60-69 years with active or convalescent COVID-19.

CDR3: CASSYSPPTGGIYNEQFF. In DNA, the CDR3 is TGTGCCAGCAGTTACTCGCCCCCCACGGGGGGGATATACAATGAGCAGTTCTTC. The chain has TRBV6-2 or TRBV6-3 and TRBJ2-1; TRBD2 aligns across 8 bases. CDR1 and CDR2 from the germline V gene are MNHEY and SVGEGT. Trimming took 0 bases from V and 4 from J; bases not matched to a gene: 11. The CDR3 extends over 18 amino acids.

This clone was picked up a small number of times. The CDR3 sequence: CASSQGRQGYEQYF. The CDR3 DNA reads TGCGCCAGCAGCCAAGGTCGACAGGGCTACGAGCAGTACTTC. V and J are TRBV4-3 and TRBJ2-7; 7 nucleotides line up with TRBD1. CDR1 is LGHNA and CDR2 is YSLEER in the germline V gene. Trimming took 1 base from V and 3 from J; bases not matched to a gene: 3. The CDR3 contains 14 residues.

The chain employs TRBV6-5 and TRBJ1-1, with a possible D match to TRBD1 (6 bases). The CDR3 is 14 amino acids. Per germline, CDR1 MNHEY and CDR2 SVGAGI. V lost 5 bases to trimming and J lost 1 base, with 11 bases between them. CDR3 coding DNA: TGTGCCAGCAGTCAGGGACATTCGAACACTGAAGCTTTCTTT. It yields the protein CASSQGHSNTEAFF.

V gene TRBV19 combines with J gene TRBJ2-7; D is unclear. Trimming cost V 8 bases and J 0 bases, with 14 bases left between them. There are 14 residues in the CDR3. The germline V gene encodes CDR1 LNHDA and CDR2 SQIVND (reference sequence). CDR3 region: CASSGALTSYEQYF. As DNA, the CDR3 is TGTGCCAGTTCCGGTGCATTAACCTCCTACGAGCAGTACTTC.

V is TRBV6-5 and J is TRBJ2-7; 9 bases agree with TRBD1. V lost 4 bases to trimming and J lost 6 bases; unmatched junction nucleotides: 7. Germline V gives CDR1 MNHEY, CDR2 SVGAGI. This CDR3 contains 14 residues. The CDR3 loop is CASSWDRARGEQYF. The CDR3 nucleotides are TGTGCCAGCAGTTGGGACAGGGCAAGAGGCGAGCAGTACTTC.

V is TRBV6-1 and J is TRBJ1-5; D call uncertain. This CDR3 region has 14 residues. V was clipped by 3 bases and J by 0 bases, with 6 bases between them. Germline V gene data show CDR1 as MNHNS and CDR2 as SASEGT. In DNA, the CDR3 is TGTGCCAGCAGTGACGGGTATAGCAATCAGCCCCAGCATTTT. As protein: CASSDGYSNQPQHF.

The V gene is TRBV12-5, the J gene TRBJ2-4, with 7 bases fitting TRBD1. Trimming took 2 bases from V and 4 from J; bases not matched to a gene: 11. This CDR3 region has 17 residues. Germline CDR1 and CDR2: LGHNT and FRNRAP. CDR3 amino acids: CASGLIRTGDLKNIQYF. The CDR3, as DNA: TGTGCTAGTGGTTTGATTCGGACAGGAGATCTTAAAAACATTCAGTACTTC.

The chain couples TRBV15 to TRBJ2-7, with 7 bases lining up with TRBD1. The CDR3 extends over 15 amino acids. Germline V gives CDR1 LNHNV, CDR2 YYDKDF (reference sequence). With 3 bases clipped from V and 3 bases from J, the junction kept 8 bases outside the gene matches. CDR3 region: CATSRKTTGFYEQYF. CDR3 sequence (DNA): TGTGCCACCAGCAGGAAAACGACAGGGTTCTACGAGCAGTACTTC.

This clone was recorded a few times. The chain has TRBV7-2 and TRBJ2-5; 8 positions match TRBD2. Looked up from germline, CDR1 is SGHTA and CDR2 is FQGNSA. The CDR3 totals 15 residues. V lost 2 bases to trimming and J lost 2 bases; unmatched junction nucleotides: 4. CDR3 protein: CASSLMSGGQETQYF. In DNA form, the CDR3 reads TGTGCCAGCAGCTTAATGAGCGGGGGTCAAGAGACCCAGTACTTC.

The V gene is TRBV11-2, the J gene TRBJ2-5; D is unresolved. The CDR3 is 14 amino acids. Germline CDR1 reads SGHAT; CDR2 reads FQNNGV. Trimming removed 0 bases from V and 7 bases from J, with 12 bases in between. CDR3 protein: CASSLELSTGTQYF. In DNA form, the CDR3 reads TGTGCCAGCAGCTTAGAGCTCAGCACGGGGACCCAGTACTTC.

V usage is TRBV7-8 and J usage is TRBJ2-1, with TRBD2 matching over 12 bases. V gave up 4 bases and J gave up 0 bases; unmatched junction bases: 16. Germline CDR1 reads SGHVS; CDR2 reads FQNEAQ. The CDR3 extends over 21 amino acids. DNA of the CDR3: TGTGCCAGCAGCTCCTTATCGCCGACTAGCGGGGGCTTCAGCTCCTACAATGAGCAGTTCTTC. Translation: CASSSLSPTSGGFSSYNEQFF.

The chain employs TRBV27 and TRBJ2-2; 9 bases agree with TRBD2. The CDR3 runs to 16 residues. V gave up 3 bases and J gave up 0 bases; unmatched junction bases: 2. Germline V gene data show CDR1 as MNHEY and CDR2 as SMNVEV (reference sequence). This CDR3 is CASSFGGGANTGELFF. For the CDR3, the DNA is TGTGCCAGCAGTTTTGGCGGGGGGGCGAACACCGGGGAGCTGTTTTTT.

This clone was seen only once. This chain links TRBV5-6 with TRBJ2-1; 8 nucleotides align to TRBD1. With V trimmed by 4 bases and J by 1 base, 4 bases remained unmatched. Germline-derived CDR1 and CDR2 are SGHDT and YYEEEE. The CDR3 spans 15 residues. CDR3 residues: CASSRGTGSYNEQFF. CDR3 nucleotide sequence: TGTGCCAGCAGCCGAGGGACAGGTTCCTACAATGAGCAGTTCTTC.

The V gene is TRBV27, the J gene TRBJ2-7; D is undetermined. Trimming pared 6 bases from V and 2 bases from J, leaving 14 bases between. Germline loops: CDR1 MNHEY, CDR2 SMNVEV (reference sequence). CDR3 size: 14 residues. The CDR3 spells CASSAARVPYEQYF. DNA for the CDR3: TGTGCCAGCAGCGCAGCCCGGGTCCCCTACGAGCAGTACTTC.

Written as DNA, the CDR3 is TGCGCCAGCAGCCAGGAGGGACAGACAGATACGCAGTATTTT. Protein: CASSQEGQTDTQYF. The gene calls are TRBV4-1 and TRBJ2-3, with D perhaps matching TRBD1 (7 bases). From germline, CDR1 is MGHRA and CDR2 YSYEKL. V lost 3 bases to trimming and J lost 3 bases, with 10 bases between them. The CDR3 has 14 amino acids.

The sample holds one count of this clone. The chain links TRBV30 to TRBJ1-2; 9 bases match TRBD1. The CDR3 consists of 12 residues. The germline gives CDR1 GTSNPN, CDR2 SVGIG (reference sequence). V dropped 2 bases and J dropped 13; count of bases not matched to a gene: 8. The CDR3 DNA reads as TGTGCCTGGAGTTGGGGGACAGGGCCTCTCACCTTC. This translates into CAWSWGTGPLTF.

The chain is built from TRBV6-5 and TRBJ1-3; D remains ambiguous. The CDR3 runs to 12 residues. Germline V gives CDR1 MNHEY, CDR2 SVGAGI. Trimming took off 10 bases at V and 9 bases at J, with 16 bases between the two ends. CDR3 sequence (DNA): TGTGCCATCCGGACCGGGCGGGGCACCATATATTTT. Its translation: CAIRTGRGTIYF.

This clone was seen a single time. This CDR3 reads CASTGNSPLHF. CDR3 nucleotides: TGTGCCAGCACGGGGAATTCACCCCTCCACTTT. The rearrangement links TRBV2 to TRBJ1-6; D gene unclear. CDR3 length equals 11 residues. Germline lookup yields CDR1 SNHLY and CDR2 FYNNEI. The V end was cut by 7 bases, the J end by 7 bases, with 5 bases between.

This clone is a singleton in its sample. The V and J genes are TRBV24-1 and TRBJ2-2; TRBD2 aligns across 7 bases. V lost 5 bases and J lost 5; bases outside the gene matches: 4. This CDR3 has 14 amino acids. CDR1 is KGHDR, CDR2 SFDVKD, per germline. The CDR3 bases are TGTGCCACCAGTGCCCTCGGGGGGACCGGGGAGCTGTTTTTT. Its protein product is CATSALGGTGELFF.

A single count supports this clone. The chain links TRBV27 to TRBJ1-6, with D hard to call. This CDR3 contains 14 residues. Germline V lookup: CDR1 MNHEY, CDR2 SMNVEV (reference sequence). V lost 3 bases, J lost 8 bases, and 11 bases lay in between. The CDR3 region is CASSFSTAYSPLHF. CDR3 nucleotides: TGTGCCAGCAGTTTCTCAACAGCCTATTCACCCCTCCACTTT.

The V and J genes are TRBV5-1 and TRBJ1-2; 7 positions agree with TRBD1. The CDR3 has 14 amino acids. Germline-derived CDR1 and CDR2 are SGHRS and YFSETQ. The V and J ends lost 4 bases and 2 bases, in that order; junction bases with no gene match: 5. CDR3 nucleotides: TGCGCCAGCAGCCAAGGACAGGAGAACTATGGCTACACCTTC. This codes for CASSQGQENYGYTF.

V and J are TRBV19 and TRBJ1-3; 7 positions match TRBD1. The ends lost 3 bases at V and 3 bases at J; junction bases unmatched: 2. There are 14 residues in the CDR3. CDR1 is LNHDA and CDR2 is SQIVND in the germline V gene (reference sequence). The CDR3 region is CASSITGVGNTIYF. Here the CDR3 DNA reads TGTGCCAGTAGTATTACAGGGGTTGGAAACACCATATATTTT. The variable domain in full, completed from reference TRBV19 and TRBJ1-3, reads DGGITQSPKYLFRKEGQNVTLSCEQNLNHDAMYWYRQDPGQGLRLIYYSQIVNDFQKGDIAEGYSVSREKKESFPLTVTSAQKNPTAFYLCASSITGVGNTIYFGEGSWLTVV.

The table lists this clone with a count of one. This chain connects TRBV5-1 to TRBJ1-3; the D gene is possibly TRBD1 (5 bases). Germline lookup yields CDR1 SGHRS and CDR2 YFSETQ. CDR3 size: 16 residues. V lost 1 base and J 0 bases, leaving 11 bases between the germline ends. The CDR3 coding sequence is TGCGCCAGCAGCTTGCAGGCAGGGCTCTCTGGAAACACCATATATTTT. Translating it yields CASSLQAGLSGNTIYF.

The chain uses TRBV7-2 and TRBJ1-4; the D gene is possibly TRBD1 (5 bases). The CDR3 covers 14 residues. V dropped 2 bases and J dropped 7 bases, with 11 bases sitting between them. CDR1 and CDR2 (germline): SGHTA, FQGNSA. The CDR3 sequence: CASSLSGNGEKLFF. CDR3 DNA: TGTGCCAGCAGCTTATCAGGGAACGGTGAAAAACTGTTTTTT. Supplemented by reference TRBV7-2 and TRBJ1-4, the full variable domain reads GAGVSQSPSNKVTEKGKDVELRCDPISGHTALYWYRQSLGQGLEFLIYFQGNSAPDKSGLPSDRFSAERTGGSVSTLTIQRTQQEDSAVYLCASSLSGNGEKLFFGSGTQLSVL.

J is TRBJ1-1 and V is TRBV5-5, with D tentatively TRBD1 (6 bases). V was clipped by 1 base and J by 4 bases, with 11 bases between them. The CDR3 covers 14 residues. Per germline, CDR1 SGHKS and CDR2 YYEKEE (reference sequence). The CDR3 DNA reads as TGTGCCAGCAGCTTGCAGGGGCTGCGCACTGAAGCTTTCTTT. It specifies CASSLQGLRTEAFF. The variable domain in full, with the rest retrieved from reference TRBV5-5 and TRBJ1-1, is DAGVTQSPTHLIKTRGQQVTLRCSPISGHKSVSWYQQVLGQGPQFIFQYYEKEERGRGNFPDRFSARQFPNYSSELNVNALLLGDSALYLCASSLQGLRTEAFFGQGTRLTVV.

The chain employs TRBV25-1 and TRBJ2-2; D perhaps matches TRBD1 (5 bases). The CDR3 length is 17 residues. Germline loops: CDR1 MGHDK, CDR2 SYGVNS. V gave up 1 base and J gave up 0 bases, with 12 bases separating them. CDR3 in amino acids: CASSESAGRSNTGELFF. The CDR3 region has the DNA TGTGCCAGCAGTGAATCCGCAGGGCGATCGAACACCGGGGAGCTGTTTTTT.

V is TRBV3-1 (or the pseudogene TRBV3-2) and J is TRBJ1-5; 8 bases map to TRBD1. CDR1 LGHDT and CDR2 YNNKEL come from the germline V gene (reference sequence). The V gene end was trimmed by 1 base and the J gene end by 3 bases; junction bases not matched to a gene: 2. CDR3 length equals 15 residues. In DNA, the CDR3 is TGTGCCAGCAGCCAAGGACAGGGGTTCAATCAGCCCCAGCATTTT. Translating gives CASSQGQGFNQPQHF.

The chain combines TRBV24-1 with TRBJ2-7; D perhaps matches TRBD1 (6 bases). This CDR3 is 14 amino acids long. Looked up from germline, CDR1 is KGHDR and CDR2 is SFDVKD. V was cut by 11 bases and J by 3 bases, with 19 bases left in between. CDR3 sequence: CAILRGQRSYEQYF. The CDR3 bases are TGTGCCATTCTCCGAGGACAGCGAAGCTACGAGCAGTACTTC.

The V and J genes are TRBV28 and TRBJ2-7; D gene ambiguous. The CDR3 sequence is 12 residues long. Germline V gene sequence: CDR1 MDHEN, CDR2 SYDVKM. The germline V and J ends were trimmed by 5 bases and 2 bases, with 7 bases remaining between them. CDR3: CASSPLPYEQYF. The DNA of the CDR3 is TGTGCCAGCAGTCCCCTCCCCTACGAGCAGTACTTC. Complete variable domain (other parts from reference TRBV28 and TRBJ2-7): DVKVTQSSRYLVKRTGEKVFLECVQDMDHENMFWYRQDPGLGLRLIYFSYDVKMKEKGDIPEGYSVSREKKERFSLILESASTNQTSMYLCASSPLPYEQYFGPGTRLTVT.